These 9 T cell receptor beta chains were all obtained from the same sample, sequenced in a study of cytomegalovirus exposure and HLA in healthy donors. Vbeta (60) and Jbeta (13) primers were used in the PCR. Produced via immunoSEQ multiplex PCR; TCRdb's table is partial and in-frame only. The sample data list approximately 120,000 clones. Sequencing input: PBMCs. The source is a man aged 35 to 55 in good health and CMV-seronegative.

V gene TRBV7-8 combines with J gene TRBJ2-7; 8 bases are a match to TRBD1. With 4 bases clipped from V and 1 base from J, the junction kept 12 bases outside the gene matches. CDR3 length: 17 residues. Per the germline V gene, CDR1 is SGHVS and CDR2 is FQNEAQ. In DNA, the CDR3 is TGTGCCAGCAGCTCCCTCCCGGGACAGGATATTTCCTACGAGCAGTACTTC. Its translation is CASSSLPGQDISYEQYF.

This sequence joins TRBV1 and TRBJ2-2; TRBD1 is the table's D call, not checked against the DNA. TRBV1 is a listed pseudogene. This CDR3 is 17 amino acids long. The DNA of the CDR3 is TGCACCAGCAGCCAACCCACCGGGACAGGCTTCCTCGGGGAGCTGTTTTTT. Translating it yields CTSSQPTGTGFLGELFF.

The rearrangement links TRBV11-3 to TRBJ2-7; 10 nucleotides match TRBD2. This CDR3 comprises 16 residues. Germline V CDR1 and CDR2: SGHNT, YENEEA. The trim removed 0 bases at V and 6 bases at J, leaving 8 bases unmatched. CDR3 nucleotide sequence: TGTGCCAGCAGCTTAGAGGGTAGCGGGGGGAGTCGCGAGCAGTACTTC. Translated: CASSLEGSGGSREQYF.

The chain couples TRBV28 to TRBJ1-2, with D unclear. Trimming removed 11 bases from V and 3 bases from J, with 13 bases in between. The CDR3 contains 12 residues. CDR1 and CDR2 (germline): MDHEN, SYDVKM. CDR3 DNA sequence: TGTGCCTCACTGGCCCTAGACTATGGCTACACCTTC. Translated: CASLALDYGYTF.

The J gene is TRBJ2-7, the V gene TRBV7-6; D possibly corresponds to TRBD1 (7 bases). The germline V and J ends were trimmed by 5 bases and 2 bases, with 16 bases remaining between them. The CDR3 has 15 amino acids. In germline, CDR1 is SGHVS, CDR2 FNYEAQ. Here the CDR3 DNA reads TGTGCCAGCAGCAAACCAGGGGGGTCTGCCTACGAGCAGTACTTC. It specifies CASSKPGGSAYEQYF.

The chain combines TRBV4-3 with TRBJ1-3, with D possibly TRBD1 on 6 matching bases. Germline V gene sequence: CDR1 LGHNA, CDR2 YSLEER. This CDR3 spans 18 amino acids. V lost 2 bases, J lost 0 bases, and 17 bases lay in between. This CDR3 reads CASSQRGGLPHSGNTIYF. The CDR3 DNA is TGCGCCAGCAGCCAAAGGGGGGGACTACCCCACTCTGGAAACACCATATATTTT.

V is TRBV29-1 and J is TRBJ1-1, with D possibly TRBD1 on 5 matching bases. V gave up 5 bases and J gave up 6 bases, with 19 bases separating them. The CDR3 is made up of 14 amino acids. Germline assignment: CDR1 SQVTM and CDR2 ANQGSEA. The CDR3 here is CSVRNQGIRAEAFF. The DNA of the CDR3 is TGCAGCGTTCGTAACCAGGGAATTAGGGCTGAAGCTTTCTTT.

CDR3 nucleotide sequence: TGTGCCAGCAGCTTAGTTTTACAGAACTATGGCTACACCTTC. Its protein is CASSLVLQNYGYTF. The chain links TRBV7-2 to TRBJ1-2; D not resolved. This CDR3 is built from 14 residues. Germline values: CDR1 SGHTA, CDR2 FQGNSA. Trimming cost V 1 base and J 2 bases, with 8 bases left between them.

For this clone: At one end the junction does not follow the germline gene, possibly because of a read error. CDR3 amino acids: CASSLMLGGNAGELFF. The CDR3 DNA follows: TGTGCCAGCAGCTTGATGCTGGGGGGGAACGCCGGGGAGCTGTTTTTT. The rearrangement links TRBV5-6 to TRBJ2-2; 7 bases match TRBD2. CDR3 length: 16 amino acids. Germline lookup yields CDR1 SGHDT and CDR2 YYEEEE.